This TCR beta chain was observed in a study of beta chain features in type 1 diabetes. Study-wide results and caveats: VDJ junctions sequenced from type 1 diabetes patients showed fewer insertions and more deletions.

Sorting gave populations that all exceeded 98% purity. The investigators reverse transcribed all of the isolated RNA, so they sequenced expressed TCRB transcripts. Roughly 3.4 million reads per sample on average were obtained from naive, central memory and regulatory T cell samples. This table comes from immunoSEQ multiplex PCR, and its TCRdb copy is limited to in-frame clones, with some not included. The sample includes roughly 180,000 clones, about an eighth seen only once; the top ten take about 0.59%. Per germline, CDR1 SEHNR and CDR2 FQNEAQ (reference sequence). The V end lost 3 bases, the J end lost 6 bases, and 14 bases lay between the germline ends. The length of the CDR3 is 15 residues. Remarks on this clone: What it binds is not known.

The V and J genes are TRBV7-9 and TRBJ2-2; D is possibly TRBD1 (6 bases). The sequence was collected from a woman aged 18-29 years in good health. Sequences were obtained from central memory CD4+ T cells from blood. The CDR3 coding sequence is TGTGCCAGCAGCTTTCGACAGGAAACGGCCGGGGAGCTGTTTTTT. Protein product: CASSFRQETAGELFF.